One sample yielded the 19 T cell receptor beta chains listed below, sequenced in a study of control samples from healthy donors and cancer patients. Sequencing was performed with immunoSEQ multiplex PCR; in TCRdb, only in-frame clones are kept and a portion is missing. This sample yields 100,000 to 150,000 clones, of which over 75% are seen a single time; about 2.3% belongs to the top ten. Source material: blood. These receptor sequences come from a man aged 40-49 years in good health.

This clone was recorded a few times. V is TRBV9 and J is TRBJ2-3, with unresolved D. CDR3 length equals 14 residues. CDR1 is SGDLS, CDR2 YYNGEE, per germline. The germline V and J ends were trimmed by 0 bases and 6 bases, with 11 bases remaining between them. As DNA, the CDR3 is TGTGCCAGCAGCGTAGTGCCCAAACCCGATACGCAGTATTTT. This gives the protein CASSVVPKPDTQYF.

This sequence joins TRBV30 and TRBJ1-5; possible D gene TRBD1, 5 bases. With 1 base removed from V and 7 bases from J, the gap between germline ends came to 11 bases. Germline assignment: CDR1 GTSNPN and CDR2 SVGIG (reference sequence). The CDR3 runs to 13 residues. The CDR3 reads CAWSAQGGQPQHF. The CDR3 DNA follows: TGTGCCTGGAGTGCCCAGGGAGGGCAGCCCCAGCATTTT.

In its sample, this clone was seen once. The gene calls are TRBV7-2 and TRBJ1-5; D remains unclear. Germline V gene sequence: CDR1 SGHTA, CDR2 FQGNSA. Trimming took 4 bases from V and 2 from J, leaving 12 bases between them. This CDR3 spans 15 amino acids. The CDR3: CASSSKVLGNQPQHF. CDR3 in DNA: TGTGCCAGCAGCTCGAAAGTTCTAGGCAATCAGCCCCAGCATTTT.

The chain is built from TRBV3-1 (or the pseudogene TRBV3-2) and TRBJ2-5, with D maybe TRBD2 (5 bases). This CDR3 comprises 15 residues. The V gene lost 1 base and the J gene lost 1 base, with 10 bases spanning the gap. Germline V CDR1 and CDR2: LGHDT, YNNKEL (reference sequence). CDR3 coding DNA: TGTGCCAGCAGCCAAGTCCGGCTAGCCCAAGAGACCCAGTACTTC. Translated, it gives CASSQVRLAQETQYF.

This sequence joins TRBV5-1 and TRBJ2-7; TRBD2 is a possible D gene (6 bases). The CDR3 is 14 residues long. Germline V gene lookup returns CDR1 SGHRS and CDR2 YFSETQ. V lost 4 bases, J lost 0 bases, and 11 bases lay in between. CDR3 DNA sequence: TGCGCCAGCAGCCCCGGACTAAGCTCCTACGAGCAGTACTTC. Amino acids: CASSPGLSSYEQYF. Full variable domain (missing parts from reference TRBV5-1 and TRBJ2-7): KAGVTQTPRYLIKTRGQQVTLSCSPISGHRSVSWYQQTPGQGLQFLFEYFSETQRNKGNFPGRFSGRQFSNSRSEMNVSTLELGDSALYLCASSPGLSSYEQYFGPGTRLTVT.

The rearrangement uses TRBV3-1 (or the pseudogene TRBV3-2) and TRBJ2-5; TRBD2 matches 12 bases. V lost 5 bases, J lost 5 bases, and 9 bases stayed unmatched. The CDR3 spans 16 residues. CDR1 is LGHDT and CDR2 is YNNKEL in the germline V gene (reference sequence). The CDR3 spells CASSTRLAGEMETQYF. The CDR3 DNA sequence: TGTGCCAGCAGCACCCGACTAGCGGGGGAGATGGAGACCCAGTACTTC.

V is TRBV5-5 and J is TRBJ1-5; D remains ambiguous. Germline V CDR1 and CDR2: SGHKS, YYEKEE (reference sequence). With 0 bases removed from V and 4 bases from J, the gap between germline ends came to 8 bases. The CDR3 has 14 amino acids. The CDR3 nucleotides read TGTGCCAGCAGCTTGGACCTGGGGAATCAGCCCCAGCATTTT. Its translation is CASSLDLGNQPQHF.

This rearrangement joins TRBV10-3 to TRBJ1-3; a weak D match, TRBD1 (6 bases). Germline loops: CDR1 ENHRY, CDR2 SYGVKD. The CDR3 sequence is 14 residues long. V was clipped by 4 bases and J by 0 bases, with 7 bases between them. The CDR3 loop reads CAISGTDSGNTIYF. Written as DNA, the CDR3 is TGTGCCATCAGTGGGACAGACTCTGGAAACACCATATATTTT.

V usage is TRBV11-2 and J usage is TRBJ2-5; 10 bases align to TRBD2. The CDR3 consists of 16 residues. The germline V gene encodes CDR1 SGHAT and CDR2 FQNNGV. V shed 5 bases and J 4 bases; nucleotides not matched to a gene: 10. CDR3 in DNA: TGTGCCAGCAGCGCAGGCAATAGCGGGGGGATAGAGACCCAGTACTTC. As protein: CASSAGNSGGIETQYF.

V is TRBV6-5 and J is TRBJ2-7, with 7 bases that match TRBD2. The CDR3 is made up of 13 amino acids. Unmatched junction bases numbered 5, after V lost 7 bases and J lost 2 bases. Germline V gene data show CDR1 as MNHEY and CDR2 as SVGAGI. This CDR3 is CASTSGGPYEQYF. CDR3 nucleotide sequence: TGTGCCAGCACCTCGGGGGGACCCTACGAGCAGTACTTC.

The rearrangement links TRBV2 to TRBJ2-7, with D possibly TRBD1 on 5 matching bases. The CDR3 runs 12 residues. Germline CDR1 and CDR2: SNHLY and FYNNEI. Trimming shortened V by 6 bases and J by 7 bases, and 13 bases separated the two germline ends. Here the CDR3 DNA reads TGTGCCAGCAGCGTCGACAGACCAGAGCAGTACTTC. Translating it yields CASSVDRPEQYF.

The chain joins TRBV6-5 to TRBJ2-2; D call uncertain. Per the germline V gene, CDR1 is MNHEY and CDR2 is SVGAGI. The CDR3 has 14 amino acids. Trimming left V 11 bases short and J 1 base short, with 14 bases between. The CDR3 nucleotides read TGTGCCGCTAGGAGCTCGGGGAACACCGGGGAGCTGTTTTTT. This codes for CAARSSGNTGELFF.

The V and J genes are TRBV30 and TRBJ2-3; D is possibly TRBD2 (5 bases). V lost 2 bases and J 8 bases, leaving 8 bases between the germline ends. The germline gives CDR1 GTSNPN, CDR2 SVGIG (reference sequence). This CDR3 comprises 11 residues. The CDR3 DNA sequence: TGTGCCTGGAGTTTCCGGGGTACGCAGTATTTT. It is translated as CAWSFRGTQYF.

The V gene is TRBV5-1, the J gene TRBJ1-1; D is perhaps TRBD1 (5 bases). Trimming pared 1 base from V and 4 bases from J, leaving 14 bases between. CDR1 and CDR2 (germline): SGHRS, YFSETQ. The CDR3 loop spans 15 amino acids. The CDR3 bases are TGCGCCAGCAGCTTGACCGGGACTTCAGGCACTGAAGCTTTCTTT. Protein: CASSLTGTSGTEAFF.

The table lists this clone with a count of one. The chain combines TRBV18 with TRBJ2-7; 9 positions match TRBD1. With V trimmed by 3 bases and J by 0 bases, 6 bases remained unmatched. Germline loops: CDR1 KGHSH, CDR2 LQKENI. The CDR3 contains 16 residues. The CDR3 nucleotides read TGTGCCAGCTCACCCACAGGGGGCAGGAGCTCCTACGAGCAGTACTTC. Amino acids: CASSPTGGRSSYEQYF.

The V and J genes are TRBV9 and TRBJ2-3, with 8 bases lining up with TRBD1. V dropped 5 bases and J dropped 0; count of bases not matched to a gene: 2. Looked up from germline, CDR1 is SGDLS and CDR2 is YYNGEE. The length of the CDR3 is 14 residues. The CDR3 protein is CASRTGVSTDTQYF. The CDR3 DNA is TGTGCCAGCAGGACAGGGGTTAGCACAGATACGCAGTATTTT.

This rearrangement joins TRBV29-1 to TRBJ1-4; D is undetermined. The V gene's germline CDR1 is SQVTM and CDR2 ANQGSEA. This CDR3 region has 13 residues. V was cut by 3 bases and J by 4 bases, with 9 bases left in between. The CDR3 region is CSVDAGNNEKLFF. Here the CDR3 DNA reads TGCAGCGTTGATGCCGGAAATAATGAAAAACTGTTTTTT.

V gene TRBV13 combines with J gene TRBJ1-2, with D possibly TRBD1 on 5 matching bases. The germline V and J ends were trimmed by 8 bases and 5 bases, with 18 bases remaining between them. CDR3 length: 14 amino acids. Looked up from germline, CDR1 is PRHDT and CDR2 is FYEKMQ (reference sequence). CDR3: CASRETGGGYGYTF. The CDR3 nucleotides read TGTGCCAGCCGCGAGACGGGGGGTGGGTATGGCTACACCTTC.

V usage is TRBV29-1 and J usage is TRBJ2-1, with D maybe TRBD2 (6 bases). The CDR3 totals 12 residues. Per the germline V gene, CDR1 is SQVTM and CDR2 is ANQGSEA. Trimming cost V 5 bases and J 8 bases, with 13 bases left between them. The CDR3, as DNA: TGCAGCGTTTCCGGGACTGCCGATGAGCAGTTCTTC. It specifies CSVSGTADEQFF.